The rows below give T cell receptor beta chains drawn from one sample of a study of T-cell reconstitution after alpha-beta-depleted transplantation in children. TCRdb passed the PCR reads through MiXCR, listing each CDR3 protein once. In the table there are fewer than 700,000 distinct CDR3 sequences, around 13% of which are singletons. Material: PBMCs, mostly from graft donor cells, obtained 360 days after TCRalphabeta/CD19-depleted stem cell transplant. These receptors were obtained from a male patient aged 10 to 17 who had a stem cell transplant for acute myeloid leukemia, so the T cells may come from the graft donor. Both conserved end residues are part of each CDR3.

v_call cdr3_aa
TRBV4-3 CASSPRSGLYNEQFF
TRBV20-1 CSARGGRAQDEQFF
TRBV30 CAWEPGLAYNEQFF
TRBV7-6 CASRAYTGVEEQFF
TRBV6-5 CASSYSGTASGNTIYF
TRBV20-1 CSAVKSNQPQHF
TRBV7-2 CASLLAGGPSEQFF
TRBV6-5 CASRDYQETQYF
TRBV6-1 CASSFTGSGYEQYF
TRBV7-2 CASSLAAGGEYEQYF
TRBV5-1 CASSLLATGEQYF